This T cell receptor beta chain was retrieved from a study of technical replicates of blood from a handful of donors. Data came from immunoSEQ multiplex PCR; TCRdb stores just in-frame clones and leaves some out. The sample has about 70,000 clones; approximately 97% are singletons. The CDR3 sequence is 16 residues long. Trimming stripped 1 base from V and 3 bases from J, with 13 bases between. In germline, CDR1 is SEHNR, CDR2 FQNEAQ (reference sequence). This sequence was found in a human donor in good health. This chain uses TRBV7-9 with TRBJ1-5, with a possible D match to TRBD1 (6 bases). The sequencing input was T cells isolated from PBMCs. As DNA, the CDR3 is TGTGCCAGCAGCTTAGGTGGCAGGGGATACAATCAGCCCCAGCATTTT. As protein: CASSLGGRGYNQPQHF.